These T cell receptor beta chains were read from a single sample in a study of shared clonotypes between healthy human individuals. Libraries were prepared by immunoSEQ multiplex PCR; TCRdb keeps only in-frame clonotypes and omits some of them. The repertoire includes 2,500,000 or so clones, around 94% of them detected once, and around 0.14% sits in the top ten. Sequencing was done on a sample of naive CD4+ T cells sorted from blood. The receptors come from a man aged 18 to 35 in good health. Each CDR3 is given with its conserved first and last residue. The order of the fields is V gene, clone size, J gene, D gene, CDR3 DNA, CDR3 protein. D genes are given only for firm matches. Not all rows give a size; the values are once, few, many and, for expanded clones, a class.

TRBV6-6	.	TRBJ1-4	.	TGTGCCAGCAGTAGGGAGGTAGTGGAAAAACTGTTTTTT	CASSREVVEKLFF
TRBV7-2	.	TRBJ2-1	TRBD2	TGTGCCAGCAGCTTAGGCCTACTAGCGGGAGTACCCAATGAGCAGTTCTTC	CASSLGLLAGVPNEQFF
TRBV6-1	.	TRBJ1-2	TRBD1	TGTGCCAGCACGGACAGGGCTAGCTATGGCTACACCTTC	CASTDRASYGYTF
TRBV30	few	TRBJ1-5	.	TGTGCCTGGAGTGTGGGCAGCAATCAGCCCCAGCATTTT	CAWSVGSNQPQHF
TRBV5-1	.	TRBJ2-7	.	TGCGCCAGCAGTGCAGCCTACGAGCAGTACTTC	CASSAAYEQYF
TRBV5-1	.	TRBJ2-2	TRBD2	TGCGCCAGCAGCTTGGAGGCAGCGGGAGGGGCCGGGGAGCTGTTTTTT	CASSLEAAGGAGELFF
TRBV6-6	.	TRBJ1-5	TRBD1	TGTGCCAGCACTGGGGACAGCTATCAGCCCCAGCATTTT	CASTGDSYQPQHF
TRBV5-4	.	TRBJ1-2	.	TGTGCCAGCAGCTTGGAGGTCAGGAGTCTTTATGGCTACACCTTC	CASSLEVRSLYGYTF
TRBV5-1	once	TRBJ2-3	.	TGCGCCAGCAGCCGTGACGGATCTCGCACAGATACGCAGTATTTT	CASSRDGSRTDTQYF
TRBV7-2	once	TRBJ2-5	.	TGTGCCAGCAGCTTAAGTGCCTGGGGCCAAGAGACCCAGTACTTC	CASSLSAWGQETQYF
TRBV10-3	.	TRBJ2-5	.	TGTGCCATCAGTGGGACCGGGAACCGGGAGACCCAGTACTTC	CAISGTGNRETQYF
TRBV28	.	TRBJ2-1	.	TGTGCCAGCAGTTTATGGCACGGATCTTCCTACAATGAGCAGTTCTTC	CASSLWHGSSYNEQFF
TRBV5-1	.	TRBJ2-6	.	TGCGCCAGCAGCTGGGACGGCCCCTCTGGGGCCAACGTCCTGACTTTC	CASSWDGPSGANVLTF
TRBV2	.	TRBJ2-5	.	TGTGCCAGCAGTGGGGACGGGGGACTGATGGGGGAGACCCAGTACTTC	CASSGDGGLMGETQYF
TRBV30	.	TRBJ2-7	TRBD1	TGTGCCTGGAGTACGGGACAGGTATCCTACGAGCAGTACTTC	CAWSTGQVSYEQYF
TRBV10-2	.	TRBJ2-1	.	TGCGCCAGCAGTGAGAGTCGGGGGGCTGGTGAGCAGTTCTTC	CASSESRGAGEQFF
TRBV5-1	.	TRBJ2-1	TRBD1	TGCGCCAGCAGCTTGGGGGACAGGGAGGGCAATGAGCAGTTCTTC	CASSLGDREGNEQFF
TRBV6-1	.	TRBJ1-2	.	TGTGCCAGCAGTGAAGGCAGCCTGTATGGCTACACCTTC	CASSEGSLYGYTF
TRBV7-9	.	TRBJ1-1	TRBD1	TGTGCCAGCAGCTCGCCCGGGGACAGGGGCGGGGACACTGAAGCTTTCTTT	CASSSPGDRGGDTEAFF
TRBV29-1	.	TRBJ2-3	TRBD2	TGCAGCGTTGTCAACACGGCGGGGGGTCCAGATACGCAGTATTTT	CSVVNTAGGPDTQYF
TRBV5-1	.	TRBJ1-4	.	TGCGCCAGCTCGGGGGGGCGGGTCGATGAAAAACTGTTTTTT	CASSGGRVDEKLFF
TRBV15	.	TRBJ2-1	TRBD1	TGTGCCACCAGCAGACAGGGGGCCGGCAATGAGCAGTTCTTC	CATSRQGAGNEQFF
TRBV5-4	once	TRBJ1-2	.	TGTGCCAGCAGCTCCTGGGGGGTGGGGAACTATGGCTACACCTTC	CASSSWGVGNYGYTF
TRBV12-5	.	TRBJ2-1	.	TGTGCTAGTGGTTCCGGCGGGAAGTACAATGAGCAGTTCTTC	CASGSGGKYNEQFF
TRBV18	.	TRBJ1-4	.	TGTGCCAGCTCACCGAGGACGTCAACTAATGAAAAACTGTTTTTT	CASSPRTSTNEKLFF
TRBV19	.	TRBJ1-1	TRBD1	TGTGCCAGTAGTATAGCTACAGGGGTCACTGAAGCTTTCTTT	CASSIATGVTEAFF
TRBV30	.	TRBJ1-3	TRBD1	TGTGCCTGGGGGACAGAAAAAAACACCATATATTTT	CAWGTEKNTIYF
TRBV19	.	TRBJ2-5	.	TGTGCCAGTAGTACCCAGGGGGGTCGAGAGACCCAGTACTTC	CASSTQGGRETQYF
TRBV7-2	.	TRBJ2-5	.	TGTGCCAGCAGCCTCGGACTTATTGAGACCCAGTACTTC	CASSLGLIETQYF
TRBV27	.	TRBJ2-7	.	TGTGCCAGCAGTTTTTATCCAGGTAACTACGAGCAGTACTTC	CASSFYPGNYEQYF
TRBV25-1	.	TRBJ2-2	.	TGTGCCAGCACTACAGGGTGGCCGATCGGGGAGCTGTTTTTT	CASTTGWPIGELFF
TRBV10-3	.	TRBJ2-3	.	TGTGCCATCAGTGAGTCAGCTAGCACAGATACGCAGTATTTT	CAISESASTDTQYF
TRBV5-1	.	TRBJ2-2	.	TGCGCCAGCAGCAACATCACAAAGAACACCGGGGAGCTGTTTTTT	CASSNITKNTGELFF
TRBV6-5	.	TRBJ2-7	.	TGTGCCAGCAGTTCTAACGGGGCCCTGGGGTTTCTCGAGCAGTACTTC	CASSSNGALGFLEQYF
TRBV11-1	.	TRBJ2-5	TRBD2	TGTGCCAGCAGCTCCTGGACTAGCGGTGTCCAAGAGACCCAGTACTTC	CASSSWTSGVQETQYF
TRBV28	.	TRBJ1-1	.	TGTGCCAGCAGTCTGGGACAGAACACTGAAGCTTTCTTT	CASSLGQNTEAFF
TRBV5-1	.	TRBJ1-2	TRBD1	TGCGCCAGCAGCTTGGGCCCTCCGGGACAGGGGGCTCGGGGCTACACCTTC	CASSLGPPGQGARGYTF
TRBV2	.	TRBJ2-4	.	TGTGCCAGCAGTGATGGCACGTCCGGGAACATTCAGTACTTC	CASSDGTSGNIQYF
TRBV19	.	TRBJ1-1	.	TGTGCCAGTAGTGTTCCCCCGGCTGAAGCTTTCTTT	CASSVPPAEAFF
TRBV7-7	.	TRBJ2-1	.	TGTGCTAGCAGACAAACCCTAGCGACCTACTCCTACAATGAGCAGTTCTTC	CASRQTLATYSYNEQFF
TRBV7-2	.	TRBJ1-5	TRBD1	TGTGCCAGCAGCCCGGGGACAGGGAACCAGCCCCAGCATTTT	CASSPGTGNQPQHF